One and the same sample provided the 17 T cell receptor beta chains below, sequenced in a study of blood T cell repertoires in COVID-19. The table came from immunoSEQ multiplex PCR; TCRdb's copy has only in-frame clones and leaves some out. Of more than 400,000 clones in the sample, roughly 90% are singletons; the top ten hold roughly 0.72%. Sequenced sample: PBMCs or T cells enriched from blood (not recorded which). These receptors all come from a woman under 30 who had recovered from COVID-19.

As DNA, the CDR3 is TGCGCCAGCAGCCAAGATTATCCCCCCCGCGGTCGTGGGACAGATACGCAGTATTTT. Translating it yields CASSQDYPPRGRGTDTQYF. This chain uses TRBV4-1 with TRBJ2-3; D not certain. V was cut by 0 bases and J by 3 bases, with 22 bases left in between. CDR3 length equals 19 residues. The germline CDR1 and CDR2 sequences are MGHRA and YSYEKL.

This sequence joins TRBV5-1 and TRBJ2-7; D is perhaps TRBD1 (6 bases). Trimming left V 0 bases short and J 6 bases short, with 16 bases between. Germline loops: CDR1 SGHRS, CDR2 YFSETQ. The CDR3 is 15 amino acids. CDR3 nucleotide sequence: TGCGCCAGCAGCTTGGAGGGCCTAGGGGGTCGCGAGCAGTACTTC. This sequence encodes CASSLEGLGGREQYF.

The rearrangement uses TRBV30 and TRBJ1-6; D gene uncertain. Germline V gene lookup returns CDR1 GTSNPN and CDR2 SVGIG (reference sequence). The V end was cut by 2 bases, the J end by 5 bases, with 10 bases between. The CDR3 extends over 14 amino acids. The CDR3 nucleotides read TGTGCCTGGAGTCCCCGAGGAGATAATTCACCCCTCCACTTT. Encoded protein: CAWSPRGDNSPLHF.

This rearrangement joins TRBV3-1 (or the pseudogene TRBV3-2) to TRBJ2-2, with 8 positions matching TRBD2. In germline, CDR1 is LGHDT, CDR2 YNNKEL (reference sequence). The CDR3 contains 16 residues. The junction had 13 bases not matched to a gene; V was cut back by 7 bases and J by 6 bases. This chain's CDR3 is CASTPGGARGAGELFF. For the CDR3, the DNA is TGTGCCAGCACCCCGGGGGGGGCTCGGGGGGCCGGGGAGCTGTTTTTT.

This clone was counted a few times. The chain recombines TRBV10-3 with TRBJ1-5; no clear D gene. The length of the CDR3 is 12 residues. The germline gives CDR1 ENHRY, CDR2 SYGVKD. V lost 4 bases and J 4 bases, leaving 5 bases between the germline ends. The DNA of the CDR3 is TGTGCCATCAGTGCCATTAATCAGCCCCAGCATTTT. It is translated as CAISAINQPQHF.

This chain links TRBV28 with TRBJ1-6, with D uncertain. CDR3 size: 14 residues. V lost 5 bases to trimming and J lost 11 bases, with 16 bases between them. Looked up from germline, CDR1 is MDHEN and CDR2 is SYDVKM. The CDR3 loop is CASSPLAATAPLHF. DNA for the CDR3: TGTGCCAGCAGTCCTCTGGCGGCTACGGCACCCCTCCACTTT.

The CDR3 DNA follows: TGTGCCAGCAGTTACGGGGGCGGTCGGGCCTACGAGCAGTACTTC. Amino acids: CASSYGGGRAYEQYF. This chain joins TRBV6-6 and TRBJ2-7, with a tentative D call TRBD1 (6 bases). Germline CDR1 reads MNHNY; CDR2 reads SVGAGI (reference sequence). Trimming removed 2 bases at V and 2 bases at J, with 13 bases between. The CDR3 covers 15 residues.

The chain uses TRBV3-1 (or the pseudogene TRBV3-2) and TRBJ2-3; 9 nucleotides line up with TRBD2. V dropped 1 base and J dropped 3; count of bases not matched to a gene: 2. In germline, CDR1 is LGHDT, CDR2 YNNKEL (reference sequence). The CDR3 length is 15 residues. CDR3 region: CASSQGLAGTDTQYF. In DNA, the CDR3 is TGTGCCAGCAGCCAAGGGCTAGCGGGGACAGATACGCAGTATTTT.

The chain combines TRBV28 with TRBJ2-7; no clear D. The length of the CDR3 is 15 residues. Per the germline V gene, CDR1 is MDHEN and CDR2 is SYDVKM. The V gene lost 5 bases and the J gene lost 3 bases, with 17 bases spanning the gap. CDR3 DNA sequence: TGTGCCAGCAGTCGAGCCGGGTCTAGAGACTACGAGCAGTACTTC. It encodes CASSRAGSRDYEQYF. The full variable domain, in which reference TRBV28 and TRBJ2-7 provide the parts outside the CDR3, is DVKVTQSSRYLVKRTGEKVFLECVQDMDHENMFWYRQDPGLGLRLIYFSYDVKMKEKGDIPEGYSVSREKKERFSLILESASTNQTSMYLCASSRAGSRDYEQYFGPGTRLTVT.

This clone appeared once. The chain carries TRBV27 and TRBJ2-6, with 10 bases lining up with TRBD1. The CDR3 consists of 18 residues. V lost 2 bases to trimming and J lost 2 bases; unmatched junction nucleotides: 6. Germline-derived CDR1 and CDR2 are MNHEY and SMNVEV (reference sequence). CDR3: CASSLRGTGVTGANVLTF. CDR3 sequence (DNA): TGTGCCAGCAGTTTAAGGGGGACAGGGGTCACTGGGGCCAACGTCCTGACTTTC.

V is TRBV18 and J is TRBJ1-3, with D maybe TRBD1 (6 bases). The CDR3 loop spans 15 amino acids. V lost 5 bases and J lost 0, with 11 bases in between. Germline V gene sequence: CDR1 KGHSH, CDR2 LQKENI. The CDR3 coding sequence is TGTGCCAGCTCATCAAGACAGGTCTCTGGAAACACCATATATTTT. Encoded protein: CASSSRQVSGNTIYF.

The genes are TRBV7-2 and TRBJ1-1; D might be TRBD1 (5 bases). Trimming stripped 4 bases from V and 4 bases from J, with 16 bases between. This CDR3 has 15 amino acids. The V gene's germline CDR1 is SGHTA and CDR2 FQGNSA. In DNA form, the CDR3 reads TGTGCCAGCAGCTCATCCTCAGGGCCCGGCACTGAAGCTTTCTTT. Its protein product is CASSSSSGPGTEAFF.

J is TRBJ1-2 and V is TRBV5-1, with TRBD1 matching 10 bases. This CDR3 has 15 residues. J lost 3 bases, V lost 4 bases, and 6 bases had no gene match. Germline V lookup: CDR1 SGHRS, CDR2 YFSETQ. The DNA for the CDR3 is TGCGCCAGCAGCGCGACAGGGGGCGAGGACTATGGCTACACCTTC. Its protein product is CASSATGGEDYGYTF.

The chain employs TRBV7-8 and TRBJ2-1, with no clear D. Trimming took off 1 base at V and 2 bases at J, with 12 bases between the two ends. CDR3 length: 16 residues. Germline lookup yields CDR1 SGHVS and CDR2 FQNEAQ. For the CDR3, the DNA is TGTGCCAGCAGCTTAGACCACCCCCGCGCCTACAATGAGCAGTTCTTC. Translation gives CASSLDHPRAYNEQFF.

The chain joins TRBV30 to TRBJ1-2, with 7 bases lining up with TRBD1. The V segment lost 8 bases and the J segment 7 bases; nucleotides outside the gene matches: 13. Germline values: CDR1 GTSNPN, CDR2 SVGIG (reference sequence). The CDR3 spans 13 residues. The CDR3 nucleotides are TGTGCCGGGGGATTTCGGGGGACAGCTGGCTACACCTTC. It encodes CAGGFRGTAGYTF.

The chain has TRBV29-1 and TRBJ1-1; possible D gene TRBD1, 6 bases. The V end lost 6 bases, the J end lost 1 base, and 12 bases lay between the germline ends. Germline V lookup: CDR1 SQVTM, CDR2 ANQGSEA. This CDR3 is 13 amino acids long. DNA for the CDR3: TGCAGCGTCACAGGGAGAGCGAACACTGAAGCTTTCTTT. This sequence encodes CSVTGRANTEAFF.

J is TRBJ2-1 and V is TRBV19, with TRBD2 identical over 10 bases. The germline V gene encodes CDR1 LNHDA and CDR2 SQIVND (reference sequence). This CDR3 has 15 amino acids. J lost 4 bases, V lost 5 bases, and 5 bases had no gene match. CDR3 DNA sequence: TGTGCCAGTAGTCGTACTAGCGGGGCGTACAATGAGCAGTTCTTC. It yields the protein CASSRTSGAYNEQFF.